Listed here are 16 T cell receptor beta chains from one sample, sequenced in a study of neurological immune-mediated disorders. MiXCR, applied by TCRdb to the 5' RACE reads, yields one record per CDR3 protein. The table records about 59,000 distinct CDR3 sequences, around 3.4% of them present only once. The sequenced sample consisted of PBMCs. These receptor sequences come from a woman aged 25 to 45 with multiple sclerosis.

There are many counts of this clonotype. The rearrangement joins TRBV7-2 to TRBJ2-7; no firm D call. The CDR3 sequence is 14 residues long. Germline V gene lookup returns CDR1 SGHTA and CDR2 FQGNSA. V was shortened by 4 bases and J by 5 bases, with 15 bases between the two germline ends. CDR3 sequence: CASSSRNTIDEQYF. In nucleotides, the CDR3 is TGTGCCAGCAGCTCACGTAATACGATCGACGAGCAGTACTTC.

This clonotype was detected many times. The chain joins TRBV7-9 to TRBJ2-1; TRBD2 is a possible D gene (6 bases). This CDR3 comprises 15 residues. The germline CDR1 and CDR2 sequences are SEHNR and FQNEAQ (reference sequence). V was shortened by 6 bases and J by 0 bases, with 12 bases between the two germline ends. The CDR3 loop is CASRARGSSYNEQFF. CDR3 DNA sequence: TGTGCCAGCAGAGCTCGGGGGAGCTCCTACAATGAGCAGTTCTTC.

On this clonotype: The final CDR3 position lacks the conserved phenylalanine or tryptophan, pointing to a likely read error. The chain links TRBV29-1 to TRBJ2-5, with D maybe TRBD2 (6 bases). The germline CDR1 and CDR2 sequences are SQVTM and ANQGSEA. V gave up 0 bases and J gave up 2 bases, with 10 bases separating them. The CDR3 consists of 14 residues. The CDR3 DNA reads TGCAGCGTTGAAGACCGGGACTGGCAAGAGACCCAGTACAAC. Residues: CSVEDRDWQETQYN.

The chain couples TRBV5-1 to TRBJ2-2; the D gene is possibly TRBD2 (6 bases). The CDR3 loop spans 15 amino acids. CDR1 and CDR2 from the germline V gene are SGHRS and YFSETQ. Deletions cut 4 bases from V and 4 bases from J, with 14 bases between. The CDR3 DNA reads TGCGCCAGCAGCCCTTCGGGACTCTCCACCGGGGAGCTGTTTTTT. Translation gives CASSPSGLSTGELFF.

Many counts were recorded for this clonotype. The chain joins TRBV20-1 to TRBJ2-5; tentative D call: TRBD1 (7 bases). Per germline, CDR1 DFQATT and CDR2 SNEGSKA (reference sequence). Trimming took 3 bases from V and 4 from J, leaving 18 bases between them. There are 15 residues in the CDR3. CDR3 sequence reads: CSASLAGGAGETQYF. The CDR3 coding sequence is TGCAGTGCTAGCTTGGCAGGGGGAGCGGGAGAGACCCAGTACTTC.

Regarding this clonotype: The junction differs from germline at one of its ends, possibly a read error. The genes are TRBV20-1 and TRBJ1-6; the D gene is possibly TRBD1 (5 bases). This CDR3 comprises 15 residues. Per germline, CDR1 DFQATT and CDR2 SNEGSKA (reference sequence). CDR3 sequence reads: CSATWGEGPNSPLNF. In DNA, the CDR3 is TGCAGTGCCACGTGGGGGGAGGGACCGAATTCACCCCTCAACTTT.

This clonotype was seen repeatedly, ten times or more. The chain employs TRBV7-9 and TRBJ2-7; 9 bases match TRBD2. This CDR3 has 16 residues. Trimming removed 3 bases from V and 2 bases from J; junction bases left unmatched: 8. The germline V gene has CDR1 SEHNR and CDR2 FQNEAQ (reference sequence). The CDR3 coding sequence is TGTGCCAGCAGCTTCCCCGGCGCGGGAGGGCCCTACGAGCAGTACTTC. The encoded protein is CASSFPGAGGPYEQYF.

The CDR3 DNA reads as TGTGCCAGCAGCTTAGACTCACGAACTAGTAATGAGCAGTTCTTC. Protein sequence: CASSLDSRTSNEQFF. The rearrangement joins TRBV7-7 to TRBJ2-1; D is possibly TRBD2 (5 bases). Germline V lookup: CDR1 SSHAT, CDR2 FNYEAQ (reference sequence). CDR3 length: 15 residues. The V and J ends lost 1 base and 7 bases respectively, with 14 bases between them.

The V and J genes are TRBV6-2 or TRBV6-3 and TRBJ2-7; the D is unclear. This CDR3 is built from 15 residues. Germline V gives CDR1 MNHEY, CDR2 SVGEGT. The V gene lost 5 bases and the J gene lost 3 bases, with 17 bases spanning the gap. CDR3: CASSNPSRSSYEQYF. The CDR3 DNA reads TGTGCCAGCAGTAACCCTTCACGGAGCAGCTACGAGCAGTACTTC.

On this clonotype itself: A much larger clone differs from this one at a single base, so this may be a read error. The chain uses TRBV9 and TRBJ2-7; 10 nucleotides agree with TRBD1. Germline lookup yields CDR1 SGDLS and CDR2 YYNGEE. The CDR3 loop spans 14 amino acids. Trimming at V came to 3 bases and at J to 4 bases, leaving 4 bases not matched to a gene. Written as DNA, the CDR3 is TGTGCCAGCAGCGCCGGACAGGGGGTTTACGAGCAGTACTTC. Translation: CASSAGQGVYEQYF.

This clonotype is deemed medium-sized. In DNA, the CDR3 is TGTGCCAGCAGCTCCGACCTGACCCTCCGAGATACGCAGTATTTT. As protein: CASSSDLTLRDTQYF. The rearrangement links TRBV11-2 to TRBJ2-3; D is ambiguous. The germline V gene has CDR1 SGHAT and CDR2 FQNNGV. V gave up 4 bases and J gave up 5 bases, with 16 bases separating them. The CDR3 length is 15 residues.

This clonotype has only one observation. This rearrangement joins TRBV12-3 or TRBV12-4 to TRBJ1-5; weak D call: TRBD1 (5 bases). V lost 6 bases to trimming and J lost 4 bases, with 16 bases between them. This CDR3 has 15 residues. DNA for the CDR3: TGTGCCAGCAGCTCATCGTGGGGGTCTAATCAGCCCCAGCATTTT. This sequence encodes CASSSSWGSNQPQHF.

This clonotype was found many times. V usage is TRBV7-2 and J usage is TRBJ1-2, with D unresolved. The ends were cut back, 4 bases at V and 2 bases at J, with 11 bases in the middle. CDR1 is SGHTA and CDR2 is FQGNSA in the germline V gene. The CDR3 loop spans 14 amino acids. CDR3 bases: TGTGCCAGCAGCTCGCCGGGGTACAACTATGGCTACACCTTC. Encoded protein: CASSSPGYNYGYTF. The whole variable domain, remainder taken from reference TRBV7-2 and TRBJ1-2, is GAGVSQSPSNKVTEKGKDVELRCDPISGHTALYWYRQSLGQGLEFLIYFQGNSAPDKSGLPSDRFSAERTGGSVSTLTIQRTQQEDSAVYLCASSSPGYNYGYTFGSGTRLTVV.

At least ten counts were recorded for this clonotype. Here the CDR3 reads CSARGIGPQHF. CDR3 coding DNA: TGCAGTGCTAGAGGTATCGGGCCCCAGCATTTT. This chain links TRBV20-1 with TRBJ1-5; D call uncertain. Trimming left V 1 base short and J 9 bases short, with 7 bases between. CDR1 is DFQATT, CDR2 SNEGSKA, per germline (reference sequence). The CDR3 consists of 11 residues.

In its sample, this clonotype was seen many times. The V call is TRBV20-1, the J call TRBJ2-3; D unresolved. Trimming stripped 5 bases from V and 1 base from J, with 13 bases between. Per the germline V gene, CDR1 is DFQATT and CDR2 is SNEGSKA (reference sequence). CDR3 size: 14 residues. The CDR3 loop is CSALTQRGTDTQYF. For the CDR3, the DNA is TGCAGTGCTTTGACACAACGGGGCACAGATACGCAGTATTTT.

This clonotype was detected many times. The J gene is TRBJ2-3, the V gene TRBV3-1, with 8 bases aligning to TRBD2. This CDR3 comprises 15 residues. CDR1 and CDR2 from the germline V gene are LGHDT and YNNKEL (reference sequence). J was trimmed by 3 bases and V by 2 bases; bases with no gene match: 4. As DNA, the CDR3 is TGTGCCAGCAGCCAACTGACTAGCGTTACAGATACGCAGTATTTT. Its translation: CASSQLTSVTDTQYF.